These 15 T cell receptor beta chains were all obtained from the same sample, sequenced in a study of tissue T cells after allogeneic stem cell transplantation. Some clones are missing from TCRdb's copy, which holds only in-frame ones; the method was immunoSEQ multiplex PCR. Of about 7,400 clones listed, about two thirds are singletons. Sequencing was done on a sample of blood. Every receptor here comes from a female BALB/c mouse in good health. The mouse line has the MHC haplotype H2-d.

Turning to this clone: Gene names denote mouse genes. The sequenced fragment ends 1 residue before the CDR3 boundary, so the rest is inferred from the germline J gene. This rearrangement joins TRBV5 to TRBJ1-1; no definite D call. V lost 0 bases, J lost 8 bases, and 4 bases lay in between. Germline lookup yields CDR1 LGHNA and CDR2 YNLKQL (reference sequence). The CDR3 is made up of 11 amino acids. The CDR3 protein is CASSQEREVFF. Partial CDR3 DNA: TGTGCCAGCAGCCAAGAAAGGGAAGTCTTC.

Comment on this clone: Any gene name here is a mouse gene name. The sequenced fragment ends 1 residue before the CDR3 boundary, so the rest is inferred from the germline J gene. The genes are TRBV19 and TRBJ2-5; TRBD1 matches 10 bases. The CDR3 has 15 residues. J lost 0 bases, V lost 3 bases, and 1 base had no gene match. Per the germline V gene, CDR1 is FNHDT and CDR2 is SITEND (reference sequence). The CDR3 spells CASSRTGGNQDTQYF. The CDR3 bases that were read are TGTGCCAGCAGTAGGACAGGGGGAAACCAAGACACCCAGTAC.

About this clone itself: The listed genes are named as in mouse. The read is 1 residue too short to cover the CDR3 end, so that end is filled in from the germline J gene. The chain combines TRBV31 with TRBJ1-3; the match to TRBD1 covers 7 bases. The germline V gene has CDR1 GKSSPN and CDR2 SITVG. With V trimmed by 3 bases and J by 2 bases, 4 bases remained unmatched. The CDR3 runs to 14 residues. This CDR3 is CAWSLDRAGNTLYF. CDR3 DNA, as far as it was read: TGTGCCTGGAGCCTTGACAGGGCTGGAAATACGCTCTAT.

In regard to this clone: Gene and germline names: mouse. This CDR3 reads CASSLKAGGSSSAETLYF. The CDR3 bases that were read are TGTGCCAGCAGCTTAAAGGCTGGGGGGTCCTCTAGTGCAGAAACGCTGTAT. This chain connects TRBV3 to TRBJ2-3, with TRBD2 matching 8 bases. The read halts 1 residue ahead of the CDR3 end, with the missing end drawn from the germline J gene. With V trimmed by 2 bases and J by 0 bases, 10 bases remained unmatched. The CDR3 spans 18 residues. CDR1 and CDR2 from the germline V gene are SNHLY and FYNGKV (reference sequence). Using reference TRBV3 and TRBJ2-3 for the parts outside the CDR3, the full variable domain is GPKVLQIPSHQIIDMGQMVTLNCDPVSNHLYFYWYKQILGQQMEFLVNFYNGKVMEKSKLFKDQFSVERPDGSYFTLKIQPTALEDSAVYFCASSLKAGGSSSAETLYFGSGTRLTVL.

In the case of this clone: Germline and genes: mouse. The CDR3 loop is CASSWDKNSDYTF. CDR3 DNA, as far as it was read: TGTGCCAGCAGTTGGGACAAAAACTCCGACTACACC. V and J are TRBV13-3 and TRBJ1-2; a possible D gene is TRBD1 (6 bases). The sequence runs out 1 residue before the end of the CDR3; the remainder is reconstructed from the germline J gene. The CDR3 has 13 amino acids. Germline V gene sequence: CDR1 NNHDY, CDR2 SYVADS. Trimming removed 4 bases from V and 1 base from J, with 8 bases in between.

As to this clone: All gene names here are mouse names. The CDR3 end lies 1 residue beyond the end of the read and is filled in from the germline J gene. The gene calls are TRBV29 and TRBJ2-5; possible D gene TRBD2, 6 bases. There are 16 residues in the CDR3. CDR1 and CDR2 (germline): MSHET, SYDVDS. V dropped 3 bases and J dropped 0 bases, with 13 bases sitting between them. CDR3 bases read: TGTGCTAGCAGTTTTGGCTGGGGCGTTAACCAAGACACCCAGTAC. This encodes CASSFGWGVNQDTQY. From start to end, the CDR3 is CASSFGWGVNQDTQYF.

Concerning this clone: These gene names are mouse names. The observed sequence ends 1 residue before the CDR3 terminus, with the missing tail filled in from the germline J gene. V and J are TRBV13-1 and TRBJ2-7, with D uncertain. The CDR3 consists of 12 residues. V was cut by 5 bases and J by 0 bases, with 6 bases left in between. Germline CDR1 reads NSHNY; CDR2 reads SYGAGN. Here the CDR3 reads CASRSHSYEQYF. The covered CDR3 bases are TGTGCCAGCAGAAGCCACTCCTATGAACAGTAC.

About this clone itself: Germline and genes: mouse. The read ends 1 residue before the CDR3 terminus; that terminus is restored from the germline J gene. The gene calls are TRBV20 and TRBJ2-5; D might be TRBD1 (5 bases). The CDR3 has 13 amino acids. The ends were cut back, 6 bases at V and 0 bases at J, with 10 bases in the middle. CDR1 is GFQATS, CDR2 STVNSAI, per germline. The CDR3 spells CGAETVNQDTQYF. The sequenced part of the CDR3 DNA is TGTGGTGCGGAGACAGTTAACCAAGACACCCAGTAC.

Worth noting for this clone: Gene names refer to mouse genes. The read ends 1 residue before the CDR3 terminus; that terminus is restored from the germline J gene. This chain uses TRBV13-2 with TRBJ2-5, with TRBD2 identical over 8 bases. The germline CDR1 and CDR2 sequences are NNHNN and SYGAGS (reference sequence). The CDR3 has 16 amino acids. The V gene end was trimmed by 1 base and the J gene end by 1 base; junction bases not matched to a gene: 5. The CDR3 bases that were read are TGTGCCAGCGGTGATAGTTGGGGGGGTGACCAAGACACCCAGTAC. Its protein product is CASGDSWGGDQDTQY. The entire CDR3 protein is CASGDSWGGDQDTQYF.

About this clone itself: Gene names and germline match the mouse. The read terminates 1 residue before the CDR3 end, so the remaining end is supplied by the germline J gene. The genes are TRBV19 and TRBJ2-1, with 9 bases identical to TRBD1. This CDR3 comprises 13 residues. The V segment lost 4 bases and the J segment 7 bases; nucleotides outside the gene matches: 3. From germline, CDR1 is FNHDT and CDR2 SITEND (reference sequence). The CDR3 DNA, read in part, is TGTGCCAGCAGTCACAGGGGGCAGGCTGAGCAGTTC. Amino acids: CASSHRGQAEQF. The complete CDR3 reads CASSHRGQAEQFF.

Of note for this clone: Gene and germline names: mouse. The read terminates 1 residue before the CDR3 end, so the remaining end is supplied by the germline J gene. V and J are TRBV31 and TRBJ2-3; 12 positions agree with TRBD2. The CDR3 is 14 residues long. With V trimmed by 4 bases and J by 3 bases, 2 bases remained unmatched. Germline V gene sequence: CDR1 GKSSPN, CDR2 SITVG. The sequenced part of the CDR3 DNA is TGTGCCTGGAAGGGACTGGGGGGAGCAGAAACGCTGTAT. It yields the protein CAWKGLGGAETLY. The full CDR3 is CAWKGLGGAETLYF.

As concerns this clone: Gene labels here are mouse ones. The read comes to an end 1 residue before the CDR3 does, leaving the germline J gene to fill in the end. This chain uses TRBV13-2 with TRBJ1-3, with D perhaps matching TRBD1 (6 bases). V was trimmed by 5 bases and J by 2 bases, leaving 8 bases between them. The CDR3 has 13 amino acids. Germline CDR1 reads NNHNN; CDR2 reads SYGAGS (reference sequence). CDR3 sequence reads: CASGRQAGNTLYF. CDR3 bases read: TGTGCCAGCGGCAGACAGGCTGGAAATACGCTCTAT.

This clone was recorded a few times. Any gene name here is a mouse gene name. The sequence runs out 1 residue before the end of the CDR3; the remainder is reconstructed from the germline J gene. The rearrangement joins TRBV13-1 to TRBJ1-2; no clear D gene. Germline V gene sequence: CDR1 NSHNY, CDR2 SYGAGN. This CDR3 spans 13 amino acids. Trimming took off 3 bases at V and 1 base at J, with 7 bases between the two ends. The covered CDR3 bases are TGTGCCAGCAGTGGGTCCTTAAACTCCGACTACACC. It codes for CASSGSLNSDYT. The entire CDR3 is CASSGSLNSDYTF.

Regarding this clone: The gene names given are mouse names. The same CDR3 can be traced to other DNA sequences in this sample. The CDR3: CGAREGAGSDYTF. CDR3 DNA, as far as it was read: TGTGGTGCTAGGGAGGGGGCTGGCTCCGACTACACC. This chain links TRBV20 with TRBJ1-2, with a tentative D call TRBD1 (6 bases). Coverage ceases 1 residue before the CDR3 finishes, and the germline J gene fills in the end. This CDR3 contains 13 residues. V gave up 0 bases and J gave up 4 bases, with 9 bases separating them. The germline gives CDR1 GFQATS, CDR2 STVNSAI.

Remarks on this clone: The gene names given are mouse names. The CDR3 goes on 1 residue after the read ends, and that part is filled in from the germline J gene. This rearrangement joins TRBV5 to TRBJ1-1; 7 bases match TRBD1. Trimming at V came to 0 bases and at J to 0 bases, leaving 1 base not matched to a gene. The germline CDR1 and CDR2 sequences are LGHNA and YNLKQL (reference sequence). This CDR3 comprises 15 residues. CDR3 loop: CASSQDGQANTEVFF. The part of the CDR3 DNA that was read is TGTGCCAGCAGCCAAGATGGACAGGCAAACACAGAAGTCTTC.